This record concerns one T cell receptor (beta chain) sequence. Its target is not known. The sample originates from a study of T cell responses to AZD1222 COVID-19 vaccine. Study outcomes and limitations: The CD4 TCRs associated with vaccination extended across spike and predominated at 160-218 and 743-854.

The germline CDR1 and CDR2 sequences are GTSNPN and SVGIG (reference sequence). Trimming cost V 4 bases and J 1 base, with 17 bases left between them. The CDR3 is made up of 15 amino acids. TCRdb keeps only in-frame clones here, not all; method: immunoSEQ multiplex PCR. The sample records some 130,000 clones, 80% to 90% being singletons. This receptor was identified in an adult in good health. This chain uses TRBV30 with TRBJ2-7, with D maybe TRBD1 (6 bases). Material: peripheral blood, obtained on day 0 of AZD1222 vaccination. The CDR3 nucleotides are TGTGCCTGGAATCATAGGACAGTGCTATCCTACGAGCAGTACTTC. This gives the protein CAWNHRTVLSYEQYF.